Shown below are 3 T cell receptor beta chains from a single sample sequenced in a study of technical replicates of blood from a few donors. Profiled with immunoSEQ multiplex PCR; TCRdb holds only in-frame clones, not every one. Of about 14,000 clones listed, about four fifths are singletons. The sequencing sample was made of PBMCs. These receptors were collected from a human donor in good health.

The J gene is TRBJ2-5, the V gene TRBV18; 10 bases map to TRBD2. This CDR3 contains 17 residues. V was clipped by 0 bases and J by 0 bases; unmatched bases: 4. Per the germline V gene, CDR1 is KGHSH and CDR2 is LQKENI. The CDR3 DNA follows: TGTGCCAGCTCACCACCAGGACTAGCGGTAAACCAAGAGACCCAGTACTTC. Translation: CASSPPGLAVNQETQYF.

The chain couples TRBV7-8 to TRBJ2-3, with 7 positions matching TRBD1. The CDR3 consists of 17 residues. The ends lost 11 bases at V and 0 bases at J; junction bases unmatched: 17. The germline V gene has CDR1 SGHVS and CDR2 FQNEAQ. The CDR3 spells CASLATGYAGSTDTQYF. The DNA for the CDR3 is TGTGCCTCCCTGGCGACAGGGTACGCCGGCAGCACAGATACGCAGTATTTT.

The DNA for the CDR3 is TGTGCCAGCAGTTACGTCCGGGGGGCTTCTGGAAACACCATATATTTT. Translating gives CASSYVRGASGNTIYF. V gene TRBV6-5 combines with J gene TRBJ1-3, with TRBD1 as a possible D gene (6 bases). Germline values: CDR1 MNHEY, CDR2 SVGAGI. This CDR3 is 16 amino acids long. The V end lost 2 bases, the J end lost 1 base, and 12 bases lay between the germline ends.